A selection of T cell receptor beta chains follows, all from one sample in a study of early T cells in non-severe SARS-CoV-2 infection. TCRdb reprocessed the 5' RACE reads with MiXCR, giving one entry per CDR3 protein. The table includes more than 45,000 distinct CDR3 sequences, roughly 6.1% detected once. Here the sequenced sample was whole blood, taken at baseline. Source of these receptors: an adult who was a healthcare worker with PCR-confirmed SARS-CoV-2 infection or an uninfected control (not recorded which). CDR3s leave out the opening cysteine and the closing phenylalanine or tryptophan. The order of the fields is V gene, CDR3 length, clone size, CDR3 protein. Clone size is not always given. Where it is, it says once, few, many or a class for expanded clones.

>TRBV18|12|few
ASSPPGPSGGYT
>TRBV5-1|12|-
ASSLIRFQETQY
>TRBV14|12|few
ATQASSYNSPLH
>TRBV7-2|14|many
ASSLGPSGSYNEQF
>TRBV20-1|14|many
SAREGRVFTNEKLF
>TRBV5-4|14|many
ASSFYRDGSTDTQY
>TRBV28|15|many
ASSLELTGTDTDTQY
>TRBV30|11|-
AWSARGGYGYT
>TRBV3-1|9|many
ASSSNLGAF
>TRBV7-8|12|many
ASSPGRFSYEQY
>TRBV9|13|many
ASSVGGLGTGELF
>TRBV10-3|14|-
AISESKRGRPETQY
>TRBV6-2/TRBV6-3|13|many
ASSYGSGANNEQF
>TRBV7-6|12|many
ASSPRTGNSPLH
>TRBV29-1|11|few
SVQGGFSGEQF
>TRBV20-1|12|few
SANRDSGNQPQH
>TRBV27|13|-
ASSPRGQTNEKLF
>TRBV6-1|12|-
ASSWDRGSGELF
>TRBV2|11|many
ASSEPPGVEQF
>TRBV5-5|13|-
ASSKLSGLPHEQY
>TRBV5-5|16|-
ASSLGDRWTHRQKTQY
>TRBV5-5|15|many
ASSLAFKALYQETQY